The 8 T cell receptor beta chains below all came from one sample that was sequenced in a study of breast tumors, draining lymph nodes, adjacent tissues. Breast cancer patients provided tissue from their axillary draining lymph nodes. TCRdb re-derived calls from the multiplex PCR reads in MiXCR, one entry per CDR3 protein. The table includes some 120,000 distinct CDR3 sequences, about 20% detected once. Material for sequencing was axillary lymph node tissue. The receptors here all came from a female donor with breast cancer. Some clones in this sample may be carry-over from other donors' samples.

Details on this clonotype: A much larger clonotype is one base distant, so this may be a read error. The chain links TRBV20-1 to TRBJ2-3; D possibly uses TRBD1 or TRBD2 (5 bases each). The CDR3 length is 16 residues. Germline assignment: CDR1 DFQATT and CDR2 SNEGSKA (reference sequence). The CDR3 loop is CSARIYRDGTTDTRYF. CDR3 nucleotide sequence: TGCAGTGCTAGAATTTACCGGGACGGGACCACAGATACGCGGTATTTT.

This clonotype has ten or more counts. The chain couples TRBV19 to TRBJ2-7, with 9 bases lining up with TRBD2. Germline CDR1 reads LNHDA; CDR2 reads SQIVND (reference sequence). The CDR3 covers 17 residues. Trimming cost V 4 bases and J 3 bases; bases outside gene matches: 13. The CDR3 is CASSTTSSGIFGYEQYF. Written as DNA, the CDR3 is TGTGCCAGTAGTACAACCTCTAGCGGGATCTTCGGCTACGAGCAGTACTTC.

This clonotype was counted at least ten times. The chain uses TRBV7-2 and TRBJ2-7; D call uncertain. Germline values: CDR1 SGHTA, CDR2 FQGNSA. Trimming pared 3 bases from V and 1 base from J, leaving 10 bases between. This CDR3 comprises 14 residues. CDR3 region: CASSFPTPSYEQYF. CDR3 DNA sequence: TGTGCCAGCAGCTTTCCCACTCCATCCTACGAGCAGTACTTC.

This clonotype was detected ten times or more. The chain uses TRBV2 and TRBJ1-5; perhaps TRBD1 as D (6 bases). The CDR3 totals 14 residues. The germline CDR1 and CDR2 sequences are SNHLY and FYNNEI. With 5 bases removed from V and 11 bases from J, the gap between germline ends came to 19 bases. The CDR3 region is CASSTDRSVSAQHF. The DNA for the CDR3 is TGTGCCAGCAGTACAGACAGGTCCGTTTCAGCCCAGCATTTT.

This clonotype was seen only a few times. The rearrangement links TRBV27 to TRBJ2-2; unclear D gene. From germline, CDR1 is MNHEY and CDR2 SMNVEV (reference sequence). V lost 3 bases to trimming and J lost 3 bases, with 11 bases between them. The CDR3 is 15 residues long. This CDR3 reads CASSLVGSDTGELFF. CDR3 DNA: TGTGCCAGCAGTTTGGTGGGGTCAGACACCGGGGAGCTGTTTTTT.

This clonotype was counted many times. The chain employs TRBV5-1 and TRBJ1-2; TRBD1 agrees at 10 bases. V lost 5 bases and J lost 6; bases outside the gene matches: 7. Germline V lookup: CDR1 SGHRS, CDR2 YFSETQ. The CDR3 sequence is 14 residues long. CDR3: CASRRQGQGHGYTF. DNA of the CDR3: TGCGCCAGCAGAAGGCAGGGACAGGGGCATGGCTACACCTTC.

This chain uses TRBV3-1 with TRBJ2-2; D assignment may be TRBD1 or TRBD2 (6 bases each). Germline CDR1 reads LGHDT; CDR2 reads YNNKEL (reference sequence). This CDR3 contains 18 residues. The germline V and J ends were trimmed by 3 bases and 4 bases, with 21 bases remaining between them. The CDR3 DNA follows: TGTGCCAGCAGCCATATCGGAAGGGGGGCGCGAGGCACCGGGGAGCTGTTTTTT. As protein: CASSHIGRGARGTGELFF. The full variable domain, rest sourced from reference TRBV3-1 and TRBJ2-2, is DTAVSQTPKYLVTQMGNDKSIKCEQNLGHDTMYWYKQDSKKFLKIMFSYNNKELIINETVPNRFSPKSPDKAHLNLHINSLELGDSAVYFCASSHIGRGARGTGELFFGEGSRLTVL.

This clonotype was detected many times. The chain couples TRBV4-1 to TRBJ2-5, with TRBD2 identical over 8 bases. Trimming took 4 bases from V and 5 from J; bases not matched to a gene: 9. Germline V gene lookup returns CDR1 MGHRA and CDR2 YSYEKL. The CDR3 has 15 residues. Here the CDR3 DNA reads TGCGCCAGCAGCCCGGGGACTAGTCCCGAGGAGACCCAGTACTTC. Protein sequence: CASSPGTSPEETQYF.